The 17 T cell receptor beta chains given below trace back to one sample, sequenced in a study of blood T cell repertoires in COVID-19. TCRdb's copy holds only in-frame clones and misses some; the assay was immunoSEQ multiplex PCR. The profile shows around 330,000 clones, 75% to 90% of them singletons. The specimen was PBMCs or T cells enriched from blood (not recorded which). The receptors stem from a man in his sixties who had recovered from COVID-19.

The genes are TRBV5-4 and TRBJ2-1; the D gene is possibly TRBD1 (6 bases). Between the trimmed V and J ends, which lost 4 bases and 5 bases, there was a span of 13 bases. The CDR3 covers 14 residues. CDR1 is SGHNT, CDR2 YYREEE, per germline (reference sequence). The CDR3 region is CASSNLRTDNEQFF. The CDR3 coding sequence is TGTGCCAGCAGCAACCTAAGGACAGACAATGAGCAGTTCTTC.

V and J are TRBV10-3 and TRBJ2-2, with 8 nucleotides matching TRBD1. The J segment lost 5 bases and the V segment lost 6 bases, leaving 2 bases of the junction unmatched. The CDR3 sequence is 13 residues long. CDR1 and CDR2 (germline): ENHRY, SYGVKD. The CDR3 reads CAIRGQATGELFF. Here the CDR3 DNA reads TGTGCCATCAGGGGACAGGCAACCGGGGAGCTGTTTTTT.

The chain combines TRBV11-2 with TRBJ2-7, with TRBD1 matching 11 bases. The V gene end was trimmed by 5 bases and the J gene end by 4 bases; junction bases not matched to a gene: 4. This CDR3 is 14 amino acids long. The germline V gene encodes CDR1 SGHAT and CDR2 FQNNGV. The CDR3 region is CASSRGTGGYEQYF. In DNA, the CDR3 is TGTGCCAGCAGCCGGGGGACAGGGGGTTACGAGCAGTACTTC.

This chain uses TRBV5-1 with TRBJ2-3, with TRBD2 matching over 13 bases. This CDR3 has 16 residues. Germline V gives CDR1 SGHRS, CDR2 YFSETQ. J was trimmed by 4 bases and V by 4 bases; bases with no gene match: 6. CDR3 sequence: CASSPATSGRADTQYF. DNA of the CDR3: TGCGCCAGCAGCCCAGCCACTAGCGGGAGGGCAGATACGCAGTATTTT.

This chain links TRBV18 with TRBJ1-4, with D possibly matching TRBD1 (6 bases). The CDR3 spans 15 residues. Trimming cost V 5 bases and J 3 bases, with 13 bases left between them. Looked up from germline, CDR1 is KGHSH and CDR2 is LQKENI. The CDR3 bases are TGTGCCAGCTCAGTCCTCGGACAGTCTAATGAAAAACTGTTTTTT. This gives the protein CASSVLGQSNEKLFF.

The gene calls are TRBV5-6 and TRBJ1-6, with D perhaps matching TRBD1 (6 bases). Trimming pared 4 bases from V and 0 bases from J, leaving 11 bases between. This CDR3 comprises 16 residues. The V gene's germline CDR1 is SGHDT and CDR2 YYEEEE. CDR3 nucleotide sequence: TGTGCCAGCAGCAACGGACAGCTCTCCTATAATTCACCCCTCCACTTT. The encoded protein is CASSNGQLSYNSPLHF.

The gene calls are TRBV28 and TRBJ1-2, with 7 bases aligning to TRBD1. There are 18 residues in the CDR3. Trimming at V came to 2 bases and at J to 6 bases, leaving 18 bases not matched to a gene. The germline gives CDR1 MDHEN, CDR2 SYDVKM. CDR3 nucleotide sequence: TGTGCCAGCAGTTTAAGGAGAACGTCTCTCAGGGGGGAAGATGGCTACACCTTC. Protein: CASSLRRTSLRGEDGYTF.

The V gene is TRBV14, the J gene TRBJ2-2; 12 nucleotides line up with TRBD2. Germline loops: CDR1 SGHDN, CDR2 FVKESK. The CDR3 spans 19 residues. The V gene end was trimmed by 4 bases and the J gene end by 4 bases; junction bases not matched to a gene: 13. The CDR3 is CASSPWMTSGSYGTGELFF. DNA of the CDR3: TGTGCCAGCAGCCCCTGGATGACTAGCGGGAGTTACGGCACCGGGGAGCTGTTTTTT.

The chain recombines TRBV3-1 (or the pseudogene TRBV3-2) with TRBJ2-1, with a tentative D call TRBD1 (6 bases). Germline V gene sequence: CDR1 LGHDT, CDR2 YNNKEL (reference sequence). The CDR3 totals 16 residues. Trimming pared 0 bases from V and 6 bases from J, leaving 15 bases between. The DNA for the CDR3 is TGTGCCAGCAGCCAAGACCCACAGGGTGCCACCAATGAGCAGTTCTTC. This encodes CASSQDPQGATNEQFF.

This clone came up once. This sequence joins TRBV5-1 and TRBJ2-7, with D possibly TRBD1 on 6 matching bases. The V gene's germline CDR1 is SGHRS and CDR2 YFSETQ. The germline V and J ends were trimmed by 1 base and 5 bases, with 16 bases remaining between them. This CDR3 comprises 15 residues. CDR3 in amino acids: CASSLLGQGINEQYF. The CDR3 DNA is TGCGCCAGCAGCTTGTTAGGCCAGGGGATCAACGAGCAGTACTTC.

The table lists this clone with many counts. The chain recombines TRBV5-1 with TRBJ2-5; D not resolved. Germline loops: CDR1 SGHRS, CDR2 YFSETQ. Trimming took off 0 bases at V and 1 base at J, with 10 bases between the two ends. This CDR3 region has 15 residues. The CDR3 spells CASSLELAVQETQYF. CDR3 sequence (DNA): TGCGCCAGCAGCTTGGAACTCGCGGTCCAAGAGACCCAGTACTTC.

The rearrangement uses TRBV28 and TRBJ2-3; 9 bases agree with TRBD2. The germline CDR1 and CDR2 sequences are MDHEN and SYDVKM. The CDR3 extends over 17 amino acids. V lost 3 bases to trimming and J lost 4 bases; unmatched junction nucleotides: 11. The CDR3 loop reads CASSFMQRGRASDTQYF. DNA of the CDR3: TGTGCCAGCAGTTTCATGCAACGCGGGAGGGCCTCAGATACGCAGTATTTT.

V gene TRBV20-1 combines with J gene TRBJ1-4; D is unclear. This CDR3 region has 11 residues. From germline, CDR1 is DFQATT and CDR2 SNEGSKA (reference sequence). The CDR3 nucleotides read TGCAGCTACAGTGAGAATGAAAAACTGTTTTTT. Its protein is CSYSENEKLFF.

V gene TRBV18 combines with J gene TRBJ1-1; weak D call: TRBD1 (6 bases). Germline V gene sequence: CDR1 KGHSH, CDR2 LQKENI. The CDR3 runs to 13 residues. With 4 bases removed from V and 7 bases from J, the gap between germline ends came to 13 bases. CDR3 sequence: CASSRNLDSEAFF. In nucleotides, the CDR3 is TGTGCCAGCTCACGTAACCTGGACAGTGAAGCTTTCTTT.

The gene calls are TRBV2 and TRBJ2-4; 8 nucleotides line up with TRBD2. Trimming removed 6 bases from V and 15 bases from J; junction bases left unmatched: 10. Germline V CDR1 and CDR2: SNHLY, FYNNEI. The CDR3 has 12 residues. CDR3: CASSITSGEGYF. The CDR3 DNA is TGTGCCAGCAGCATAACTAGCGGAGAGGGGTACTTC.

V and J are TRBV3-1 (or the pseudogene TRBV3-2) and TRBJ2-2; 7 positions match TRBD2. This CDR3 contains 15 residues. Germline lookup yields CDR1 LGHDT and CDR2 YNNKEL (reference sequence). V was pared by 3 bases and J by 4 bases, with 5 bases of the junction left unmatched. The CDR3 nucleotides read TGTGCCAGCAGCCACGCGGGAGTTAGCACCGGGGAGCTGTTTTTT. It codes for CASSHAGVSTGELFF.

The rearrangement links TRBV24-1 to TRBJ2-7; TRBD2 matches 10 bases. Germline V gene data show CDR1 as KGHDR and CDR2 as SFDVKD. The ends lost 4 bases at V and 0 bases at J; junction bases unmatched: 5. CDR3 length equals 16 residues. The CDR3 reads CATSDPASGSSYEQYF. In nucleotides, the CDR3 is TGTGCCACCAGTGACCCTGCTAGCGGGAGCTCCTACGAGCAGTACTTC.